Here is one T cell receptor (beta chain) with its context. Profiling relied on immunoSEQ multiplex PCR, and the TCRdb table lists in-frame clones only, not all of them. The profile shows 90,000 or so clones, roughly 87% of them singletons. This sample is drawn from a study of blood T cell repertoires in COVID-19. Germline values: CDR1 GTSNPN, CDR2 SVGIG (reference sequence). The CDR3 is made up of 15 amino acids. The V and J ends lost 4 bases and 8 bases, in that order; junction bases with no gene match: 8. The TCR comes from a woman aged 60-75 years with COVID-19, enrolled during active disease. Sequenced: peripheral blood. V usage is TRBV30 and J usage is TRBJ2-1, with TRBD2 identical over 13 bases. This chain's CDR3 is CAWNPGLAGIHEQFF. The CDR3 DNA reads TGTGCCTGGAACCCGGGACTAGCGGGGATCCATGAGCAGTTCTTC.